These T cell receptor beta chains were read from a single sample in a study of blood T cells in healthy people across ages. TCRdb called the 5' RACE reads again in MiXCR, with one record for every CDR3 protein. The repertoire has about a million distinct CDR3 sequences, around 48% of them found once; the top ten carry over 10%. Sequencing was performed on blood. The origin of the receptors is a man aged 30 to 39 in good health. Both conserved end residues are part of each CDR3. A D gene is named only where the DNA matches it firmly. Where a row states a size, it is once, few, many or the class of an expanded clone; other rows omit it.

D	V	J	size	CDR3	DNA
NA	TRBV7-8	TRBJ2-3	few	CASSLHQGAQYF	TGTGCCAGCAGCCTCCACCAGGGTGCGCAGTATTTT
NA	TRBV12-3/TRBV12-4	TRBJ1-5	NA	CASSRPGIDSNQPQHF	TGTGCCAGCAGCCGGCCCGGGATTGATAGCAATCAGCCCCAGCATTTT
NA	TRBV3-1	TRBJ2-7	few	CASSHADYEQYF	TGTGCCAGCAGCCACGCCGACTACGAGCAGTACTTC
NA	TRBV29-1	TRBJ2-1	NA	CSADRGGRNEQFF	TGCAGCGCCGATCGTGGTGGGAGGAATGAGCAGTTCTTC
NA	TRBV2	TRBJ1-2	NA	CASSEAQGIYGYTF	TGTGCCAGCAGTGAAGCTCAGGGTATCTATGGCTACACCTTC
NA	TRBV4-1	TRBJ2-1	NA	CASSQDGRGECGEFF	TGCGCCAGCAGCCAAGATGGCAGAGGGGAGTGTGGGGAGTTCTTC
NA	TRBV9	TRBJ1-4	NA	CASSRDNRREKLFF	TGTGCCAGCAGCCGCGACAACAGGAGAGAAAAACTGTTTTTT
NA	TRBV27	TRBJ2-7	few	CASSETSSYEQYF	TGTGCCAGCAGTGAAACGTCTTCCTACGAGCAGTACTTC
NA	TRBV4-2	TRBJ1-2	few	CASSPQGNQGHGYTF	TGTGCCAGCAGCCCCCAGGGGAACCAGGGGCATGGCTACACCTTC
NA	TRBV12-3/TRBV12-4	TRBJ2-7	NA	CVSSVVAGNYEQYF	TGTGTCAGCAGTGTAGTGGCTGGGAACTACGAGCAGTACTTC
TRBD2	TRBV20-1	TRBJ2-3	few	CSARALEGTSGGGPTDTQYF	TGCAGTGCTAGAGCCCTAGAGGGGACTAGCGGGGGGGGCCCCACAGATACGCAGTATTTT
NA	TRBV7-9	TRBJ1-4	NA	CASSLANPGVEKLFF	TGTGCCAGCAGCTTAGCGAACCCGGGGGTCGAAAAACTGTTTTTT
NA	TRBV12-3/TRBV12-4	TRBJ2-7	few	CASGLSGTSSYEQYF	TGTGCCAGCGGACTCAGCGGGACATCTTCCTACGAGCAGTACTTC
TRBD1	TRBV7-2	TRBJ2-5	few	CASSLARTGQETQYF	TGTGCCAGCAGCTTAGCACGGACAGGGCAAGAGACCCAGTACTTC
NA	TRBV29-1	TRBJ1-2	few	CSARGLGGYGYTF	TGCAGCGCTCGGGGGTTAGGAGGCTATGGCTACACCTTC
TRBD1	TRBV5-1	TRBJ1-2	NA	CASSSTGVPNYGYTF	TGCGCCAGCAGCTCTACAGGGGTCCCTAACTATGGCTACACCTTC
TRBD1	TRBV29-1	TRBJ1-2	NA	CSVTTGGQGGYGYTF	TGCAGCGTTACAACCGGGGGACAGGGTGGTTATGGCTACACCTTC
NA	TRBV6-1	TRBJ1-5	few	CASSGLGGGNQPQHF	TGTGCCAGCAGCGGGTTAGGTGGGGGCAATCAGCCCCAGCATTTT
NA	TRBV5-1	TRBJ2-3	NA	CASSVDPDGLDTQYF	TGCGCCAGCAGCGTCGACCCGGACGGGTTGGATACGCAGTATTTT
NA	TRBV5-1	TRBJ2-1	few	CASSLVGEAFNEQFF	TGCGCCAGCAGCTTAGTAGGGGAGGCCTTCAATGAGCAGTTCTTC
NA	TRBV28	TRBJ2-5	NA	CASSLPRTALTQYF	TGTGCCAGCAGTTTACCCCGTACAGCGCTGACCCAGTACTTC
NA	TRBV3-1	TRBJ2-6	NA	CASSQDLTGVSGANVLTF	TGTGCCAGCAGCCAAGATCTTACGGGAGTCTCTGGGGCCAACGTCCTGACTTTC
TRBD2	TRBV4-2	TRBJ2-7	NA	CASSQAGGIYEQYF	TGTGCCAGCAGCCAAGCGGGAGGGATTTACGAGCAGTACTTC
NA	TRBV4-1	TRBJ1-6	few	CASTPGRGGPLHF	TGCGCCAGCACCCCAGGAAGGGGAGGACCCCTCCACTTT
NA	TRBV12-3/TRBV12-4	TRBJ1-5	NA	CASSLGPYNQPQHF	TGTGCCAGCAGTTTAGGGCCCTACAATCAGCCCCAGCATTTT
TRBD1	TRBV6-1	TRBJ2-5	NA	CASSPDRVSETQYF	TGTGCCAGCAGTCCGGACAGGGTATCAGAGACCCAGTACTTC
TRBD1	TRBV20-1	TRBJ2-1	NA	CSAPTGGGSEQFF	TGCAGTGCCCCGACAGGGGGAGGCTCTGAGCAGTTCTTC
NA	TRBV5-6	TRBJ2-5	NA	CASSYSPGLWEQYF	TGTGCCAGCAGCTATAGCCCGGGACTGTGGGAGCAGTACTTC
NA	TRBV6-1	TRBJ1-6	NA	CASRHRVDNSPLHF	TGTGCCAGCAGGCACAGGGTCGATAATTCACCCCTCCACTTT
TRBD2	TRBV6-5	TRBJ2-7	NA	CASSYSRLAGGEQYF	TGTGCCAGCAGTTACTCGAGGCTAGCGGGGGGCGAGCAGTACTTC
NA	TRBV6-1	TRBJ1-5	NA	CASRSFNRGLRLQPQHF	TGTGCCAGCAGGTCCTTCAATCGGGGCCTGCGACTCCAGCCCCAGCATTTT
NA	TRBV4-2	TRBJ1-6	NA	CASSRLNRDSPLHF	TGTGCCAGCAGCCGACTCAACAGGGATTCACCCCTCCACTTT
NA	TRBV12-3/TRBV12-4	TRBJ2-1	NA	CASSFNPNGGPNEQFF	TGTGCCAGCAGTTTCAATCCTAACGGGGGGCCCAATGAGCAGTTCTTC
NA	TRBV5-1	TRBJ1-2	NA	CASSFTDPPYGYTF	TGCGCCAGCAGCTTTACGGACCCACCTTATGGCTACACCTTC
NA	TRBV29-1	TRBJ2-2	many	CSSVQWGELFF	TGCAGCTCTGTGCAGTGGGGGGAGCTGTTTTTT
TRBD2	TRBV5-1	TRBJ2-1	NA	CAGNLAAGGFNEQFF	TGCGCCGGCAACTTAGCAGCGGGGGGTTTCAATGAGCAGTTCTTC
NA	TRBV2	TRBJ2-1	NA	CASRNVLWTSNEQFF	TGTGCCAGCAGGAACGTATTATGGACTTCCAATGAGCAGTTCTTC
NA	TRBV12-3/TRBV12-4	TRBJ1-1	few	CASTPPQGITGNTEAFF	TGTGCCAGCACCCCACCCCAGGGGATCACGGGGAACACTGAAGCTTTCTTT
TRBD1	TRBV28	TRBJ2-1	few	CASSSGQGHNEQFF	TGTGCCAGCAGTTCGGGACAGGGACACAATGAGCAGTTCTTC
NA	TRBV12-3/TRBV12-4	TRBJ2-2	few	CASSRTGELFF	TGTGCCAGCAGTCGCACCGGGGAGCTGTTTTTT
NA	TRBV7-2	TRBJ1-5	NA	CASSPYSTDSNQPQHF	TGTGCCAGCAGCCCTTATTCGACGGATAGCAATCAGCCCCAGCATTTT
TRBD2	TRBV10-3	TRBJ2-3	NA	CAISESKSGGPTDTQYF	TGTGCCATCAGTGAGTCGAAATCGGGGGGGCCGACAGATACGCAGTATTTT
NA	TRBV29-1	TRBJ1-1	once	CSVREEPNTEAFF	TGCAGCGTTCGGGAGGAGCCGAACACTGAAGCTTTCTTT
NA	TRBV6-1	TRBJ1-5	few	CASSTTGTNNQPQHF	TGTGCCAGCAGTACAACAGGGACGAACAATCAGCCCCAGCATTTT
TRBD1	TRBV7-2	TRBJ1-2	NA	CASSYRDRDGYTF	TGTGCCAGCAGTTACCGGGACAGGGATGGCTACACCTTC
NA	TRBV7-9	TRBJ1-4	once	CASSSAVANEKLFF	TGTGCCAGCAGCTCCGCGGTCGCGAATGAAAAACTGTTTTTT
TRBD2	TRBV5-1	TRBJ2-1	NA	CASSFRVAGRNEQFF	TGCGCCAGCAGCTTCAGGGTAGCGGGGAGGAATGAGCAGTTCTTC